This section outlines one T cell receptor beta chain sequence together with its context. Methods used by the authors: Reference gene primer amplification in the assay estimated nucleated cell counts. The protocol was immunoSEQ multiplex PCR, while the TCRdb copy is restricted to in-frame clones and leaves out a portion. V, J and clone size were drawn from that table, and D and trimming were deduced from the DNA. This sample carries 150,000 or so clones, roughly three quarters of them seen once, and the ten largest clones take over 1.5%. The CDR3 consists of 11 residues. The V gene lost 2 bases and the J gene lost 7 bases, with 5 bases spanning the gap. The data were obtained in a study of blood T cell repertoires in COVID-19. Across the whole study: From the United States, Italy and Spain came samples of acute and convalescent COVID-19.

The chain couples TRBV12-3 or TRBV12-4 to TRBJ1-2, with D maybe TRBD1 (5 bases). Sequenced: peripheral blood. The origin of this receptor is a woman in her seventies with acute or convalescent COVID-19. CDR3 protein: CASSLRGGYTF. The CDR3 bases are TGTGCCAGCAGTTTAAGGGGTGGCTACACCTTC.